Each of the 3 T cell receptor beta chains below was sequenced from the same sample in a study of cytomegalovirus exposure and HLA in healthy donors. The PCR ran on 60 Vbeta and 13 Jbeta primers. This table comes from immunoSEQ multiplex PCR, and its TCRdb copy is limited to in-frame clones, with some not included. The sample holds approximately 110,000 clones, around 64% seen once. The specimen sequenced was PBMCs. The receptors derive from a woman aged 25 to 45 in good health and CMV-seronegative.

This chain's CDR3 is CASRPTLAASSTDTQYF. In nucleotides, the CDR3 is TGTGCCAGCAGGCCTACTCTAGCGGCCTCTAGCACAGATACGCAGTATTTT. The V gene is TRBV27, the J gene TRBJ2-3; 7 bases agree with TRBD2. CDR3 length equals 17 residues. The trim removed 6 bases at V and 0 bases at J, leaving 12 bases unmatched. Germline CDR1 MNHEY, CDR2 SMNVEV (reference sequence).

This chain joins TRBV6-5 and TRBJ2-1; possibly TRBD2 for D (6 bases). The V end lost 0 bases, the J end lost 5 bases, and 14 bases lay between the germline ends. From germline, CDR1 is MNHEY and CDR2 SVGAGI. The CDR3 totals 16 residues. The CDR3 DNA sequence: TGTGCCAGCAGTTACTCGGAGGGCTCGATAAACAATGAGCAGTTCTTC. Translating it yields CASSYSEGSINNEQFF.

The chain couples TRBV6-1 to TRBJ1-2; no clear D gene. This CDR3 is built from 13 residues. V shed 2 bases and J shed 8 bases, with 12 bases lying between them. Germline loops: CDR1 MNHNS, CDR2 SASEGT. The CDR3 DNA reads TGTGCCAGCAGTGAACGGGAGGCAGGAGGCTACACCTTC. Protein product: CASSEREAGGYTF.